Shown below are 17 T cell receptor beta chains from a single sample sequenced in a study of cytomegalovirus exposure and HLA in healthy donors. Both 60 Vbeta primers and 13 Jbeta primers went into the PCR. Clones were read by immunoSEQ multiplex PCR, and TCRdb kept only the in-frame ones, dropping some. Altogether 95,000 to 150,000 clones are present, roughly three fifths being singletons, with the ten largest covering about 8.9%. Sequencing used PBMCs. The receptors shown here come from a woman aged 40 to 50 in good health and CMV-seropositive.

A single count supports this clone. The chain uses TRBV25-1 and TRBJ1-4; TRBD1 might be the D (5 bases). The CDR3 consists of 16 residues. CDR1 MGHDK and CDR2 SYGVNS come from the germline V gene. Trimming cost V 3 bases and J 0 bases, with 11 bases left between them. Here the CDR3 reads CASSDSGDPTNEKLFF. DNA of the CDR3: TGTGCCAGCAGTGATTCGGGGGACCCAACTAATGAAAAACTGTTTTTT.

This chain connects TRBV29-1 to TRBJ1-1; D perhaps matches TRBD1 (5 bases). Germline V gene lookup returns CDR1 SQVTM and CDR2 ANQGSEA. CDR3 length: 12 residues. CDR3 DNA: TGCAGTGCAGGGTATCAGAGCACTGAAGCTTTCTTT. This translates into CSAGYQSTEAFF.

The genes are TRBV7-8 and TRBJ2-1; tentatively, D is TRBD1 (7 bases). This CDR3 region has 19 residues. Trimming shortened V by 1 base and J by 3 bases, and 22 bases separated the two germline ends. Germline CDR1 and CDR2: SGHVS and FQNEAQ. The CDR3 DNA is TGTGCCAGCAGCTTAGTGGCGGGACAGAGCCCACGCTTCTACAATGAGCAGTTCTTC. Translation: CASSLVAGQSPRFYNEQFF.

This clone was counted many times. This chain connects TRBV2 to TRBJ1-6, with 9 positions matching TRBD1. The CDR3 is 15 amino acids. J gave up 10 bases and V 3 bases, and 7 bases lay outside the gene matches. Per germline, CDR1 SNHLY and CDR2 FYNNEI. The CDR3 DNA sequence: TGTGCCAGCAGTGACGCCGGGACAGGGCGGTCACCCCTCCACTTT. Protein product: CASSDAGTGRSPLHF.

This clone was detected only a few times. The rearrangement uses TRBV11-2 and TRBJ2-7; 15 positions match TRBD2. The V gene's germline CDR1 is SGHAT and CDR2 FQNNGV. Trimming cost V 5 bases and J 3 bases; bases outside gene matches: 11. The CDR3 covers 18 residues. The CDR3 loop is CASSPRTSGRALVYEQYF. CDR3 nucleotides: TGTGCCAGCAGCCCTAGGACTAGCGGGAGGGCCTTAGTCTACGAGCAGTACTTC.

The CDR3 reads CASSSTSPGDETQYF. The CDR3 bases are TGCGCCAGCAGCTCGACTAGCCCCGGTGATGAGACCCAGTACTTC. The rearrangement joins TRBV5-1 to TRBJ2-5; 7 bases fit TRBD2. V lost 3 bases, J lost 5 bases, and 10 bases stayed unmatched. Per germline, CDR1 SGHRS and CDR2 YFSETQ. The CDR3 length is 15 residues. Looking up the rest from reference TRBV5-1 and TRBJ2-5 gives the full variable domain: KAGVTQTPRYLIKTRGQQVTLSCSPISGHRSVSWYQQTPGQGLQFLFEYFSETQRNKGNFPGRFSGRQFSNSRSEMNVSTLELGDSALYLCASSSTSPGDETQYFGPGTRLLVL.

The chain employs TRBV15 and TRBJ2-1; D not certain. Germline values: CDR1 LNHNV, CDR2 YYDKDF (reference sequence). This CDR3 contains 15 residues. With 0 bases removed from V and 3 bases from J, the gap between germline ends came to 9 bases. In DNA, the CDR3 is TGTGCCACCAGCAGAGATCAGGCTAACTACAATGAGCAGTTCTTC. Its translation: CATSRDQANYNEQFF.

The count of this clone is one. V gene TRBV7-2 combines with J gene TRBJ2-1, with 7 bases that match TRBD2. Germline CDR1 SGHTA, CDR2 FQGNSA. The length of the CDR3 is 13 residues. Trimming removed 4 bases from V and 8 bases from J; junction bases left unmatched: 5. The CDR3 region is CASSSGLVYEQFF. In DNA form, the CDR3 reads TGTGCCAGCAGCTCCGGACTAGTCTATGAGCAGTTCTTC.

The chain carries TRBV5-8 and TRBJ1-6; tentative D call: TRBD1 (6 bases). CDR1 SGHTS and CDR2 YDEGEE come from the germline V gene. The CDR3 has 17 residues. Trimming shortened V by 3 bases and J by 7 bases, and 20 bases separated the two germline ends. This CDR3 is CASSSHRASVGNSPLHF. DNA for the CDR3: TGTGCCAGCAGCTCACACAGGGCCTCCGTGGGGAATTCACCCCTCCACTTT.

The table lists this clone with a few counts. The chain employs TRBV2 and TRBJ2-2; TRBD2 agrees at 10 bases. V trimming: 8 bases; J trimming: 7 bases; junction bases outside the gene matches: 4. The germline CDR1 and CDR2 sequences are SNHLY and FYNNEI. This CDR3 is built from 13 residues. The CDR3 protein is CASLRLAGGELFF. In DNA form, the CDR3 reads TGTGCCAGCCTTCGACTAGCGGGCGGGGAGCTGTTTTTT.

J is TRBJ1-4 and V is TRBV30; 9 nucleotides match TRBD1. The CDR3 runs to 15 residues. The germline V gene has CDR1 GTSNPN and CDR2 SVGIG (reference sequence). Trimming at V came to 2 bases and at J to 7 bases, leaving 8 bases not matched to a gene. The CDR3 DNA reads TGTGCCTGGAGTAAAAACAGGGGGCAGGGTGAAAAACTGTTTTTT. Translating it yields CAWSKNRGQGEKLFF.

V and J are TRBV27 and TRBJ1-2; D unclear. Germline-derived CDR1 and CDR2 are MNHEY and SMNVEV (reference sequence). V was shortened by 0 bases and J by 5 bases, with 7 bases between the two germline ends. The CDR3 sequence is 13 residues long. CDR3 in amino acids: CASSLSDTYGYTF. CDR3 sequence (DNA): TGTGCCAGCAGTTTATCCGATACTTATGGCTACACCTTC.

A note on this clone: The same CDR3 arises from other DNA sequences in this sample as well. This chain links TRBV14 with TRBJ1-2, with D unclear. V shed 3 bases and J shed 0 bases, with 5 bases lying between them. The length of the CDR3 is 13 residues. Germline-derived CDR1 and CDR2 are SGHDN and FVKESK. The CDR3: CASSHRANYGYTF. The CDR3 region has the DNA TGTGCCAGCAGCCATAGAGCTAACTATGGCTACACCTTC. The full variable domain, its missing parts supplied by reference TRBV14 and TRBJ1-2, is EAGVTQFPSHSVIEKGQTVTLRCDPISGHDNLYWYRRVMGKEIKFLLHFVKESKQDESGMPNNRFLAERTGGTYSTLKVQPAELEDSGVYFCASSHRANYGYTFGSGTRLTVV.

Many counts were recorded for this clone. This chain connects TRBV28 to TRBJ2-5, with D perhaps TRBD2 (5 bases). CDR3 length: 15 amino acids. The ends were cut back, 3 bases at V and 5 bases at J, with 16 bases in the middle. Germline CDR1 is MDHEN and CDR2 is SYDVKM. CDR3 in amino acids: CASSFRGEFRETQYF. Written as DNA, the CDR3 is TGTGCCAGCAGTTTCCGTGGGGAGTTCAGGGAGACCCAGTACTTC.

CDR3 in DNA: TGTGCCAGCAGTGAACAGGGCGGAGAGACCCAGTACTTC. Protein sequence: CASSEQGGETQYF. This sequence joins TRBV6-4 and TRBJ2-5, with D tentatively TRBD1 (6 bases). Between the trimmed V and J ends, which lost 3 bases and 4 bases, there was a span of 9 bases. Germline CDR1 reads MRHNA; CDR2 reads SNTAGT. This CDR3 comprises 13 residues.

Details on this clone: This specimen includes other DNA sequences encoding the same CDR3. The rearrangement uses TRBV2 and TRBJ2-7; TRBD2 matches 8 bases. The CDR3 runs 15 residues. J lost 2 bases, V lost 9 bases, and 12 bases had no gene match. In germline, CDR1 is SNHLY, CDR2 FYNNEI. The CDR3 loop reads CASCRGGSGTYEQYF. The CDR3 nucleotides are TGTGCCAGTTGCCGGGGGGGTAGCGGGACCTACGAGCAGTACTTC. The full variable domain, with the rest looked up from reference TRBV2 and TRBJ2-7, is EPEVTQTPSHQVTQMGQEVILRCVPISNHLYFYWYRQILGQKVEFLVSFYNNEISEKSEIFDDQFSVERPDGSNFTLKIRSTKLEDSAMYFCASCRGGSGTYEQYFGPGTRLTVT.

This chain joins TRBV6-4 and TRBJ2-1; 10 bases are a match to TRBD1. The CDR3 consists of 15 residues. V lost 3 bases, J lost 7 bases, and 6 bases stayed unmatched. Germline CDR1 reads MRHNA; CDR2 reads SNTAGT. The CDR3 loop is CASSEGQGNGNEQFF. The CDR3 bases are TGTGCCAGCAGTGAGGGACAGGGGAACGGTAATGAGCAGTTCTTC.